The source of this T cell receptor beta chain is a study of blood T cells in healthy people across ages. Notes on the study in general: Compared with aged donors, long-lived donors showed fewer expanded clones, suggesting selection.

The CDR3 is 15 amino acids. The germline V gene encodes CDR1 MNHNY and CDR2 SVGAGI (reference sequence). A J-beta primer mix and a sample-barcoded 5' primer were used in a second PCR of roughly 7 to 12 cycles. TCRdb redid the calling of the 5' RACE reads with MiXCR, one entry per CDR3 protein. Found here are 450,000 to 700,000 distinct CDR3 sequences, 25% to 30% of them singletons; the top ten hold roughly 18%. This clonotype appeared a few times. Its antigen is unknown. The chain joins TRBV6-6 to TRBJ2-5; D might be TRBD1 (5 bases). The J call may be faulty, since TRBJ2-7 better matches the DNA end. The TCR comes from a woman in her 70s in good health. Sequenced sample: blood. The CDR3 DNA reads TGTGCCAGCAGTTACCCGACCGACAGTTCCTACGAGCAGTACTTC. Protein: CASSYPTDSSYEQYF.